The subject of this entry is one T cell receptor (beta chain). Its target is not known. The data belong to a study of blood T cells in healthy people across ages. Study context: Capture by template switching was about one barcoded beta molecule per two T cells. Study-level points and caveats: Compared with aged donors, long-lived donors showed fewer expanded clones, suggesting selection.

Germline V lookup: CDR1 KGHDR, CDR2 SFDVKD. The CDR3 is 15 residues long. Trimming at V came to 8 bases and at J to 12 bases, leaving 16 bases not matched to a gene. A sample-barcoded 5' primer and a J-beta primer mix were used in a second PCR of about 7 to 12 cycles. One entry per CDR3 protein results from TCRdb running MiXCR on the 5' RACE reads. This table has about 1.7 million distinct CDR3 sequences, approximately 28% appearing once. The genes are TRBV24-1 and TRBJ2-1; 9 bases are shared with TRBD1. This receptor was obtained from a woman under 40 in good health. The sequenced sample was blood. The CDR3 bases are TGTGCCACCAAAGGACCAGACAGGGGGAGCGATGGGCAGTTCTTC. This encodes CATKGPDRGSDGQFF.